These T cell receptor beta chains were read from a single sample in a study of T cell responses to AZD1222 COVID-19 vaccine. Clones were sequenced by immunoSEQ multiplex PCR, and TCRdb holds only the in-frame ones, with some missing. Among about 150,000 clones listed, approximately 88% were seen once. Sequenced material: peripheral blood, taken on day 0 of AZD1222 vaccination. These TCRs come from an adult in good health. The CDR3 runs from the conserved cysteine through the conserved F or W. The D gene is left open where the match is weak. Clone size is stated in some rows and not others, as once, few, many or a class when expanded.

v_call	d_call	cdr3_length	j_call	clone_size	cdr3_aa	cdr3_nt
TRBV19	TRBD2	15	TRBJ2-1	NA	CASSWGGTAYNEQFF	TGTGCCAGCAGTTGGGGGGGGACTGCCTACAATGAGCAGTTCTTC
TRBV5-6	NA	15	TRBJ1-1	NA	CASSYDTGFHTEAFF	TGTGCCAGCAGCTACGACACAGGGTTCCACACTGAAGCTTTCTTT
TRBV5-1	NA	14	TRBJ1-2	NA	CASSLAGQGGGYTF	TGCGCCAGCAGCTTGGCAGGGCAGGGAGGAGGCTACACCTTC
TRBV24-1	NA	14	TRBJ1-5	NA	CATSDVQGNQPQHF	TGTGCCACCAGTGACGTACAGGGCAATCAGCCCCAGCATTTT
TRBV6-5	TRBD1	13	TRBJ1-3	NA	CATRDRVFGTIYF	TGTGCCACCAGGGACAGGGTTTTCGGCACCATATATTTT
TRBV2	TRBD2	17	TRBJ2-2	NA	CASRRTSGRASTGELFF	TGTGCCAGCAGGAGGACTAGCGGGAGGGCCAGCACCGGGGAGCTGTTTTTT
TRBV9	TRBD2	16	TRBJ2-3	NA	CASSVGIAGGTDTQYF	TGTGCCAGCAGCGTAGGAATAGCGGGAGGTACAGATACGCAGTATTTT
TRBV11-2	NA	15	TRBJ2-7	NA	CASSFGSGFTYEQYF	TGTGCCAGCAGCTTCGGTAGCGGCTTTACCTACGAGCAGTACTTC
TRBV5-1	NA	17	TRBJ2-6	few	CASSPIRSARGANVLTF	TGCGCCAGCAGCCCAATAAGGAGCGCTCGAGGGGCCAACGTCCTGACTTTC
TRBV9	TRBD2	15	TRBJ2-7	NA	CASSVGTSGSYEQYF	TGTGCCAGCAGCGTAGGTACTAGCGGGAGCTACGAGCAGTACTTC
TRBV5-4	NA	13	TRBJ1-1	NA	CASSLVGATEAFF	TGTGCCAGCAGCTTGGTCGGGGCCACTGAAGCTTTCTTT
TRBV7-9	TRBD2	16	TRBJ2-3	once	CASSIPGGPSGYTQYF	TGTGCCAGCAGCATCCCGGGAGGCCCTAGTGGATATACGCAGTATTTT
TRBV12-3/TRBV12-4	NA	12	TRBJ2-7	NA	CASSASLGEQYF	TGTGCCAGCAGCGCTAGCTTGGGCGAGCAGTACTTC
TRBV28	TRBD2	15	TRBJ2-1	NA	CASRKSGRVDYEQFF	TGTGCCAGCAGGAAAAGCGGGAGGGTAGACTATGAGCAGTTCTTC
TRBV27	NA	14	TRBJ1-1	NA	CASSSSRGNTEAFF	TGTGCCAGCAGCTCCTCCAGGGGGAACACTGAAGCTTTCTTT
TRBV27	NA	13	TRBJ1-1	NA	CASSFRANTEAFF	TGTGCCAGCAGTTTTAGAGCGAACACTGAAGCTTTCTTT
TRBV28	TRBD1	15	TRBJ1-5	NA	CASSWTGESNQPQHF	TGTGCCAGCAGTTGGACAGGCGAAAGCAATCAGCCCCAGCATTTT
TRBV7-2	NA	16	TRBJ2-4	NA	CASSLVPDLAKNIQYF	TGTGCCAGCAGCTTAGTACCGGACCTAGCCAAAAACATTCAGTACTTC
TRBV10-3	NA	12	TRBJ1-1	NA	CAISEGDTEAFF	TGTGCCATCAGTGAGGGGGACACTGAAGCTTTCTTT
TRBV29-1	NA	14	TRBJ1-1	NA	CSVVKRGLDTEAFF	TGCAGCGTTGTTAAGCGGGGGCTTGACACTGAAGCTTTCTTT
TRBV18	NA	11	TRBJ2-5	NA	CASSLSETQYF	TGTGCCAGCTCTCTCTCGGAGACCCAGTACTTC
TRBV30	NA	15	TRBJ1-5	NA	CAWTSRVGSNQPQHF	TGTGCCTGGACCTCGCGGGTAGGTAGCAATCAGCCCCAGCATTTT
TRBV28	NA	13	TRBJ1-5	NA	CASSLLGNQPQHF	TGTGCCAGCAGTTTATTGGGTAATCAGCCCCAGCATTTT
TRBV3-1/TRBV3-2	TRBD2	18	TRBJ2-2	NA	CASSQDARLAKISGELFF	TGTGCCAGCAGCCAAGATGCGAGACTAGCGAAGATATCCGGGGAGCTGTTTTTT
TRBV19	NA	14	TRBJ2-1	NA	CASSILWGSPEQFF	TGTGCCAGTAGTATCCTTTGGGGCTCCCCGGAGCAGTTCTTC
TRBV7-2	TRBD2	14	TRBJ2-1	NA	CASSLGGGYNEQFF	TGTGCCAGCAGCTTGGGCGGGGGCTACAATGAGCAGTTCTTC
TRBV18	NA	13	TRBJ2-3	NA	CASSPDSTDTQYF	TGTGCCAGCTCACCCGACAGCACAGATACGCAGTATTTT
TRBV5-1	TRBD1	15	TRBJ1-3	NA	CASQPRGRSGNTIYF	TGCGCCAGCCAACCCAGGGGGCGATCAGGAAACACCATATATTTT
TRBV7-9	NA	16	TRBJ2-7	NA	CASSSRGALDVGEQYF	TGTGCCAGCAGCTCTAGGGGAGCATTAGACGTTGGCGAGCAGTACTTC
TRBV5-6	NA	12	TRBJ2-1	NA	CASSPSIGEQFF	TGTGCCAGCAGCCCCTCAATAGGAGAGCAGTTCTTC
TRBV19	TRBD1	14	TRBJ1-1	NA	CASSPTGWDTEAFF	TGTGCCAGTAGCCCGACAGGGTGGGACACTGAAGCTTTCTTT
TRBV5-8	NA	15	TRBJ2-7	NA	CASSSSVGVLNEQYF	TGTGCCAGCAGCTCGAGCGTTGGAGTGCTGAACGAGCAGTACTTC
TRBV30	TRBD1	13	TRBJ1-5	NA	CAWKGTGNQPQHF	TGTGCCTGGAAGGGGACAGGGAATCAGCCCCAGCATTTT
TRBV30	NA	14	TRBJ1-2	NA	CAWSLEKVRDGYTF	TGTGCCTGGAGTCTAGAAAAAGTCCGAGATGGCTACACCTTC
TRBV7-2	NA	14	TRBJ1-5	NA	CASSYQGVHQPQHF	TGTGCCAGCAGTTACCAAGGGGTCCATCAGCCCCAGCATTTT